This T cell receptor beta chain was retrieved from a study of monozygotic twins with cystic fibrosis. TCRdb keeps only in-frame clones here, not all; method: immunoSEQ multiplex PCR. The sample includes around 20,000 clones, 91% of them seen just once. The sample comprised blood. The clonotype was recovered from a girl aged 2 to 10 with cystic fibrosis.

The CDR3 DNA sequence: TGTGCCAGCAGCCAAGAATCAGGGGCCCTTAACACTGAAGCTTTCTTT. Its translation: CASSQESGALNTEAFF. The V gene is TRBV4-2, the J gene TRBJ1-1, with D perhaps matching TRBD1 (6 bases). This CDR3 region has 16 residues. V lost 0 bases and J lost 2, with 13 bases in between. CDR1 LGHNA and CDR2 YNFKEQ come from the germline V gene.